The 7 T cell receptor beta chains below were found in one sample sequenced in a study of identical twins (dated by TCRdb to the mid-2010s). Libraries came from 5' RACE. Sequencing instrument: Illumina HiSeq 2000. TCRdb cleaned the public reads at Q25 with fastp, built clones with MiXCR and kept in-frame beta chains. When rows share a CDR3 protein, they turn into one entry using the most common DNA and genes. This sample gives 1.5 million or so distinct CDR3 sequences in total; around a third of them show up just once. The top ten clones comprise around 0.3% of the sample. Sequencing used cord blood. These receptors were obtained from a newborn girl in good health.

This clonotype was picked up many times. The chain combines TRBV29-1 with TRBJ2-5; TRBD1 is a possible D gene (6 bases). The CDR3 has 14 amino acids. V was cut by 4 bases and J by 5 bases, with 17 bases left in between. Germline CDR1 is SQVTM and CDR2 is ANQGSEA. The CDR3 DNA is TGCAGCGTTGCGAGAGGGGGTAATCGGGAGACCCAGTACTTC. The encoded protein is CSVARGGNRETQYF.

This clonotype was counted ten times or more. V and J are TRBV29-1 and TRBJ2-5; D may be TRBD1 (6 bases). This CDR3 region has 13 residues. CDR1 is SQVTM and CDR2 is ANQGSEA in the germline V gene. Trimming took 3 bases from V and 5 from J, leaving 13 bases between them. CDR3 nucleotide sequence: TGCAGCGTTGAGGACAGCATAGGGGAGACCCAGTACTTC. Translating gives CSVEDSIGETQYF.

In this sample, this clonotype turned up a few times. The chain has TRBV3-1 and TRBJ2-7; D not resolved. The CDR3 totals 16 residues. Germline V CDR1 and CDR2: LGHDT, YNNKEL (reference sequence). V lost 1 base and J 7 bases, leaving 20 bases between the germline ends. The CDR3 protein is CASSQVPIDFDNEQYF. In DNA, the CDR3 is TGTGCCAGCAGCCAAGTCCCGATCGACTTCGACAATGAGCAGTACTTC.

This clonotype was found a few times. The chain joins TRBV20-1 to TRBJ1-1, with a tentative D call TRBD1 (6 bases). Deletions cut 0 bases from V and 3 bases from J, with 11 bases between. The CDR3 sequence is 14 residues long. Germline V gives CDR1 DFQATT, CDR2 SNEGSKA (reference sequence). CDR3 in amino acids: CSARDGQGYTEAFF. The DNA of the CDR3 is TGCAGTGCTAGAGATGGGCAGGGGTACACTGAAGCTTTCTTT.

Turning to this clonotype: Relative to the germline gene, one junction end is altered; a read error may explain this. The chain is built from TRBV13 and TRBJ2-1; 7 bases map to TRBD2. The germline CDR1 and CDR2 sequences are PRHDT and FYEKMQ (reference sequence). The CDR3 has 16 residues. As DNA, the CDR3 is TGTGCCAGCAGCCGTACTAGCGTAAGCTCCTGCAATGAGCAGTTCTTC. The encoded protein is CASSRTSVSSCNEQFF.

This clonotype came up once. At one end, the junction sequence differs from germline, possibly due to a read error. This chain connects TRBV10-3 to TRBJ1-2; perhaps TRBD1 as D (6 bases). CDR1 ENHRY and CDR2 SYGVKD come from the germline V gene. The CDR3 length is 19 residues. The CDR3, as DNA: TGTGCCACCAGTGGAGGTTGGCCGGTCGGGGGGCACCCTAACTATGGCTACACCTTC. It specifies CATSGGWPVGGHPNYGYTF.

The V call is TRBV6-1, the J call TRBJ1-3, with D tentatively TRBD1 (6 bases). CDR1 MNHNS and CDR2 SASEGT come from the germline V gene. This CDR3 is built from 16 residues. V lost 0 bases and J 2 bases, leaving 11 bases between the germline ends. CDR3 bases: TGTGCCAGCAGTGAAGCCGCCAGGGGACCTGGAAACACCATATATTTT. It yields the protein CASSEAARGPGNTIYF.